This TCR beta chain came from a study of blood T cells in healthy people across ages. Primed by a sample-barcoded 5' primer and a J-beta primer mix, a second PCR proceeded for about 6 to 12 cycles. Each cDNA molecule received a tag from a template-switch adaptor that had 12 random nucleotides. TCRdb called the 5' RACE reads again in MiXCR, with one record for every CDR3 protein. The data contain about 1.8 million distinct CDR3 sequences, around half of them seen just once; the ten biggest clones take up 2% to 2.5%. Trimming pared 0 bases from V and 3 bases from J, leaving 10 bases between. The CDR3 sequence is 15 residues long. In germline, CDR1 is MNHEY, CDR2 SVGAGI. The authors extracted at least 5.5 micrograms of total RNA per sample.

The chain joins TRBV6-5 to TRBJ2-3, with D possibly TRBD2 on 5 matching bases. The specimen was blood. The TCR was taken from a woman between 40 and 50 years old in good health. In nucleotides, the CDR3 is TGTGCCAGCAGTTACTCGGCGGGTTTAACAGATACGCAGTATTTT. It translates to CASSYSAGLTDTQYF.